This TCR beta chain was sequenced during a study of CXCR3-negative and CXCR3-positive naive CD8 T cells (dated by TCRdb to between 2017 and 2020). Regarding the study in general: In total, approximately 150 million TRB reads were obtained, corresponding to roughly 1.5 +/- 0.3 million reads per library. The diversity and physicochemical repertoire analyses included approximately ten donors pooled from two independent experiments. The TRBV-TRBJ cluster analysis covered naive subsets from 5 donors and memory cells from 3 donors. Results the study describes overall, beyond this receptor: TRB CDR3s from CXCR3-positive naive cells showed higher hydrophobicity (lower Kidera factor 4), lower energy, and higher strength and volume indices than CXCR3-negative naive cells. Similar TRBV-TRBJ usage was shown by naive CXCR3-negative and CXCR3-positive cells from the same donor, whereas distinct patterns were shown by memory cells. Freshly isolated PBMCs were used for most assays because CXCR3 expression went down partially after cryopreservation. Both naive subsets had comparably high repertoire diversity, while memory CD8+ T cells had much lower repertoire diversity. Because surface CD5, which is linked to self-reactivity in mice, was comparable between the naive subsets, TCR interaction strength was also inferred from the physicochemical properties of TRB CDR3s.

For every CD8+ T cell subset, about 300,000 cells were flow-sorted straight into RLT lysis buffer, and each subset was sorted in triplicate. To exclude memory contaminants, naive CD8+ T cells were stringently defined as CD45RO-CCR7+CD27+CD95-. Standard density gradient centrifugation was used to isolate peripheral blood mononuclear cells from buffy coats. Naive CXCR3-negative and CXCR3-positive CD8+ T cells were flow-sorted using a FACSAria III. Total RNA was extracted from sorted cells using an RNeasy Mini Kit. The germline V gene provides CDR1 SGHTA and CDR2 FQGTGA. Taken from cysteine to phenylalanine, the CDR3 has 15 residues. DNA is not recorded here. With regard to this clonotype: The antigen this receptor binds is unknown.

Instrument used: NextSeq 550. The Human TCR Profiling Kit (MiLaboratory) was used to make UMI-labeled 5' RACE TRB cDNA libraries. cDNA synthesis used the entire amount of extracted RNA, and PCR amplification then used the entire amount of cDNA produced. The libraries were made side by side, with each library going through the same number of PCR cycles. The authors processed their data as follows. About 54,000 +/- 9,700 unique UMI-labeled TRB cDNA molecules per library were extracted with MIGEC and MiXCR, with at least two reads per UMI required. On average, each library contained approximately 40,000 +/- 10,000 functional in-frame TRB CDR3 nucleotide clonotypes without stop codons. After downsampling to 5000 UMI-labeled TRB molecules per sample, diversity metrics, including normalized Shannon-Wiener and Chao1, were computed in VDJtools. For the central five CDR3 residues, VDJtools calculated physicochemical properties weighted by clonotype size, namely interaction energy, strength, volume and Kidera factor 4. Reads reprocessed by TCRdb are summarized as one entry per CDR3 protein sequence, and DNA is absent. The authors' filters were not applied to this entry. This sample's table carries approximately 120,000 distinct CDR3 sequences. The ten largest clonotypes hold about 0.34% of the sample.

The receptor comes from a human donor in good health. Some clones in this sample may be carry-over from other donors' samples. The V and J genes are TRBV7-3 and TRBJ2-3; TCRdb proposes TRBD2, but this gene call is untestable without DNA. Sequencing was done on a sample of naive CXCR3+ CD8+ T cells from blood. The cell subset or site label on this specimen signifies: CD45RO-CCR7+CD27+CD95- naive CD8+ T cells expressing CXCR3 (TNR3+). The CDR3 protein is CASSSLAGVADTQYF.